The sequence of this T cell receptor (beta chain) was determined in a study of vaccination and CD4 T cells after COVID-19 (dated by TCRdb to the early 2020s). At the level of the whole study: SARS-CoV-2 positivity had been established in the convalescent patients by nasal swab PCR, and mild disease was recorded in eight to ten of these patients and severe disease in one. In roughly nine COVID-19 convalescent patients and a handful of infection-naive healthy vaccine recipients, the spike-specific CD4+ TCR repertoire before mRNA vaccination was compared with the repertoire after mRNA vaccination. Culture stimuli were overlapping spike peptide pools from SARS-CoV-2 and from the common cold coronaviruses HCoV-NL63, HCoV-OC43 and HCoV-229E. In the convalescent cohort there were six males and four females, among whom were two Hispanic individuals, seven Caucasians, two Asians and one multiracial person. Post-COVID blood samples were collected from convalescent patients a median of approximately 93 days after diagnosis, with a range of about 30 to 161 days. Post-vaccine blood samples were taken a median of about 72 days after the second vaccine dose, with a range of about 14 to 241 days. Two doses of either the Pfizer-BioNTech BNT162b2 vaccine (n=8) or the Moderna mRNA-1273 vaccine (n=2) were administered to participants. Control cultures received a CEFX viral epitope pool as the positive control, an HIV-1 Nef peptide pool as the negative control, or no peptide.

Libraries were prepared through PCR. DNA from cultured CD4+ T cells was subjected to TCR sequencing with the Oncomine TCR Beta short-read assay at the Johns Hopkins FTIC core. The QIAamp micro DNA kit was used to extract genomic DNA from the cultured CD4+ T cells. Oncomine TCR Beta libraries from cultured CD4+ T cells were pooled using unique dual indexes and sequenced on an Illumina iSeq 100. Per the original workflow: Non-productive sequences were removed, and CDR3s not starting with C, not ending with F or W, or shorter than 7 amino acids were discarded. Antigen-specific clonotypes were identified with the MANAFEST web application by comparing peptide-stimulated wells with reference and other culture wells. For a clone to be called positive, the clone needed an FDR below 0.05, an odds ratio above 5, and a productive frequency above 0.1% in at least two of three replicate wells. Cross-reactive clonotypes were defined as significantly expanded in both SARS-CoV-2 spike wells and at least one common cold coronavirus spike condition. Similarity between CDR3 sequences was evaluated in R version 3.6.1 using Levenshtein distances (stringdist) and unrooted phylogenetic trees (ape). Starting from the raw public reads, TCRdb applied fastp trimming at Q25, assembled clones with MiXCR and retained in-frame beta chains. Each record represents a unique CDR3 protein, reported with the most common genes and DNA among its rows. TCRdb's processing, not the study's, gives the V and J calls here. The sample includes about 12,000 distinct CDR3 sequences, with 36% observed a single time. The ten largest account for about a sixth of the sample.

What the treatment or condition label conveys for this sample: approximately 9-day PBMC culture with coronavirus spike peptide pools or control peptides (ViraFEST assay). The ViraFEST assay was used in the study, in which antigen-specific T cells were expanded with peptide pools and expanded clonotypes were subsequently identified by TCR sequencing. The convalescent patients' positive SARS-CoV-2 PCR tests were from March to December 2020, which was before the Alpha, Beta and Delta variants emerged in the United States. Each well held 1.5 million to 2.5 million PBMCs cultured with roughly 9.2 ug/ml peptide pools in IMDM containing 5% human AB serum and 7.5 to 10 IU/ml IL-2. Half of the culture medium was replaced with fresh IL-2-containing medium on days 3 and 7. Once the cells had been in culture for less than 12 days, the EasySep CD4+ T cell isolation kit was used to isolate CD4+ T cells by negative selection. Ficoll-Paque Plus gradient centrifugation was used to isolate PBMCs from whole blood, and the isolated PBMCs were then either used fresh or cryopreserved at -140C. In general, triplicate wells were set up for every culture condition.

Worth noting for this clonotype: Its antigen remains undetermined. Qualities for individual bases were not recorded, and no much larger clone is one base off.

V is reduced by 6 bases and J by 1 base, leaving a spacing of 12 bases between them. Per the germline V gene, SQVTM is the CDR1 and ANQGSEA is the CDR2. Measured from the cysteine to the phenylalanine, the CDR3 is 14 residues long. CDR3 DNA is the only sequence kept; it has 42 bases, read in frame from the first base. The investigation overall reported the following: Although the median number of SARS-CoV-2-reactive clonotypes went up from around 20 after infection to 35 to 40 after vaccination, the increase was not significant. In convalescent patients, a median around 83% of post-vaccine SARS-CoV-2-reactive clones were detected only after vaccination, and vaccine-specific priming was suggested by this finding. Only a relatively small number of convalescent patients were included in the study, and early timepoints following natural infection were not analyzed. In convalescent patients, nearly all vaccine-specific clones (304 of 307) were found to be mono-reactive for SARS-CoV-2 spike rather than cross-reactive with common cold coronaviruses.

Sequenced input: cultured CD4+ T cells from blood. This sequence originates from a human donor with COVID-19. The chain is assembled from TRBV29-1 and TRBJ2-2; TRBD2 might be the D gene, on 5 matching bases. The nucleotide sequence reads TGCAGCGTCGGGAACTTAGAGAACACCGGGGAGCTGTTTTTT. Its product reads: CSVGNLENTGELFF.